In its sample, the clone carrying this TCR beta chain was seen once. The entry originates in a study of blood T cell repertoires in COVID-19. Study as a whole: The cDNA or gDNA used as material had been derived from T cells, B-cell-depleted T cells, or PBMCs.

CDR1 SGHTA and CDR2 FQGTGA come from the germline V gene. Trimming stripped 0 bases from V and 6 bases from J, with 9 bases between. The CDR3 consists of 13 residues. Study processing details: Amplification of reference gene primers was used by the study to estimate nucleated cell counts. Sequencing used immunoSEQ multiplex PCR; TCRdb keeps in-frame clones, though not all of them. V, J and clone size reflect that table, while D and trimming were determined from the DNA. The profile shows 260,000 or so clones, roughly 81% of them singletons. This receptor was taken from a woman aged 80 or older with COVID-19, enrolled during active disease. The chain joins TRBV7-3 to TRBJ2-7, with D tentatively TRBD1 (5 bases). The sequenced sample consisted of peripheral blood. In DNA, the CDR3 is TGTGCCAGCAGCTTAACTCTGGGGCGCGAGCAGTACTTC. Translating gives CASSLTLGREQYF.